What follows are 13 T cell receptor beta chains derived from one specimen sequenced in a study of blood T cell repertoires in COVID-19. Using immunoSEQ multiplex PCR, the repertoire was profiled, and TCRdb retains in-frame clones only, with some absent. The table records 150,000 to 190,000 clones, approximately 85% of them present only once. Sample: peripheral blood. Source of these receptors: a woman aged 55-69 years with COVID-19, enrolled during active disease.

This chain joins TRBV20-1 and TRBJ2-5; TRBD2 matches 7 bases. After removal of 3 bases from V and 4 bases from J, the junction contained 8 bases not matched to a gene. CDR1 is DFQATT and CDR2 is SNEGSKA in the germline V gene (reference sequence). CDR3 size: 14 residues. CDR3 coding DNA: TGCAGTGCTAGTCGGACTAGTGGCGGAGAGACCCAGTACTTC. The encoded protein is CSASRTSGGETQYF.

The chain uses TRBV7-6 and TRBJ2-3, with 9 bases aligning to TRBD2. Germline-derived CDR1 and CDR2 are SGHVS and FNYEAQ. CDR3 length: 18 amino acids. V dropped 1 base and J dropped 3; count of bases not matched to a gene: 11. CDR3 in DNA: TGTGCCAGCAGCTTAGTTAGCAGAGCGGGAGGAGAGACAGATACGCAGTATTTT. This sequence encodes CASSLVSRAGGETDTQYF. Using reference TRBV7-6 and TRBJ2-3 for the parts outside the CDR3, the full variable domain is GAGVSQSPRYKVTKRGQDVALRCDPISGHVSLYWYRQALGQGPEFLTYFNYEAQQDKSGLPNDRFSAERPEGSISTLTIQRTEQRDSAMYRCASSLVSRAGGETDTQYFGPGTRLTVL.

The CDR3 DNA reads TGTGCCAGCAGTGGCCGACTAGCGGGAGCCTACGAGCAGTACTTC. This codes for CASSGRLAGAYEQYF. This chain links TRBV6-2 or TRBV6-3 with TRBJ2-7; TRBD2 matches at 12 bases. The CDR3 totals 15 residues. J lost 2 bases, V lost 5 bases, and 4 bases had no gene match. In germline, CDR1 is MNHEY, CDR2 SVGEGT.

This clone came up once. The gene calls are TRBV3-1 (or the pseudogene TRBV3-2) and TRBJ2-7, with a possible D match to TRBD1 (6 bases). Germline CDR1 LGHDT, CDR2 YNNKEL (reference sequence). Between the trimmed V and J ends, which lost 4 bases and 0 bases, there was a span of 16 bases. The CDR3 is made up of 16 amino acids. The CDR3 reads CASSPALGQSSYEQYF. For the CDR3, the DNA is TGTGCCAGCAGCCCAGCCCTCGGACAGAGCTCCTACGAGCAGTACTTC.

This chain joins TRBV5-4 and TRBJ2-3; 7 nucleotides match TRBD2. The length of the CDR3 is 16 residues. Trimming took 1 base from V and 1 from J; bases not matched to a gene: 6. Germline V lookup: CDR1 SGHNT, CDR2 YYREEE (reference sequence). The CDR3 region is CASSLSGGGGTDTQYF. CDR3 nucleotides: TGTGCCAGCAGCTTGTCGGGAGGAGGGGGCACAGATACGCAGTATTTT. Full variable domain (rest looked up from reference TRBV5-4 and TRBJ2-3): ETGVTQSPTHLIKTRGQQVTLRCSSQSGHNTVSWYQQALGQGPQFIFQYYREEENGRGNFPPRFSGLQFPNYSSELNVNALELDDSALYLCASSLSGGGGTDTQYFGPGTRLTVL.

The chain is built from TRBV10-3 and TRBJ1-3; D is unclear. CDR1 ENHRY and CDR2 SYGVKD come from the germline V gene. Trimming removed 0 bases from V and 0 bases from J, with 12 bases in between. The CDR3 has 17 residues. CDR3 coding DNA: TGTGCCATCAGTGAGTCGAGCGAGTACGGCTCTGGAAACACCATATATTTT. It specifies CAISESSEYGSGNTIYF.

In DNA, the CDR3 is TGTGCCAGCAGCTTAGGTATATCTGGAAACACCATATATTTT. Translation: CASSLGISGNTIYF. This chain uses TRBV7-9 with TRBJ1-3; D gene unclear. The V end was cut by 1 base, the J end by 1 base, with 5 bases between. The CDR3 runs to 14 residues. Germline V lookup: CDR1 SEHNR, CDR2 FQNEAQ (reference sequence).

There are a few counts of this clone. This chain joins TRBV9 and TRBJ1-1; 9 bases map to TRBD1. The junction had 8 bases not matched to a gene; V was cut back by 2 bases and J by 6 bases. The germline V gene has CDR1 SGDLS and CDR2 YYNGEE. CDR3 size: 15 residues. CDR3 residues: CASSVTQGAGSEAFF. The CDR3, as DNA: TGTGCCAGCAGCGTGACACAGGGGGCAGGGTCTGAAGCTTTCTTT.

V gene TRBV12-3 or TRBV12-4 combines with J gene TRBJ1-4, with D perhaps TRBD1 (5 bases). The CDR3 totals 13 residues. Trimming pared 6 bases from V and 4 bases from J, leaving 9 bases between. Written as DNA, the CDR3 is TGTGCCAGCAGGATACAGGATAATGAAAAACTGTTTTTT. Amino acid sequence: CASRIQDNEKLFF.

CDR3 nucleotide sequence: TGTGCTAGTGGCCGATTAGCGGGAGGCAATGAGCAGTTCTTC. Translation gives CASGRLAGGNEQFF. This chain joins TRBV12-5 and TRBJ2-1; 10 nucleotides match TRBD2. With V trimmed by 6 bases and J by 6 bases, 5 bases remained unmatched. This CDR3 is built from 14 residues. The germline V gene encodes CDR1 LGHNT and CDR2 FRNRAP.

The chain recombines TRBV3-1 (or the pseudogene TRBV3-2) with TRBJ1-2; no firm D call. The CDR3 has 16 residues. The germline gives CDR1 LGHDT, CDR2 YNNKEL (reference sequence). The V end was cut by 0 bases, the J end by 4 bases, with 15 bases between. CDR3 DNA: TGTGCCAGCAGCCAAGATAGCATGAGTGAATCCTATGGCTACACCTTC. It is translated as CASSQDSMSESYGYTF.

The gene calls are TRBV5-1 and TRBJ1-1, with D possibly matching TRBD1 (6 bases). Trimming cost V 4 bases and J 2 bases, with 15 bases left between them. From germline, CDR1 is SGHRS and CDR2 YFSETQ. This CDR3 is 15 amino acids long. The CDR3 DNA follows: TGCGCCAGCAGCCTCCGGTGGGGGCGAAACACTGAAGCTTTCTTT. It yields the protein CASSLRWGRNTEAFF. The full variable domain, rest sourced from reference TRBV5-1 and TRBJ1-1, is KAGVTQTPRYLIKTRGQQVTLSCSPISGHRSVSWYQQTPGQGLQFLFEYFSETQRNKGNFPGRFSGRQFSNSRSEMNVSTLELGDSALYLCASSLRWGRNTEAFFGQGTRLTVV.

The rearrangement uses TRBV11-2 and TRBJ2-3, with a weak D call TRBD2 (6 bases). The V gene lost 1 base and the J gene lost 2 bases, with 13 bases spanning the gap. The germline V gene has CDR1 SGHAT and CDR2 FQNNGV. The CDR3 consists of 16 residues. The CDR3 nucleotides read TGTGCCAGCAGCTTAGTGATTAGCGGACCCACAGATACGCAGTATTTT. This sequence encodes CASSLVISGPTDTQYF.